The clone carrying this T cell receptor beta chain was observed a handful of times. What it binds is unknown. The CDR3 goes on 3 residues after the read ends, and that part is filled in from the germline J gene. The data originate from a study of T cell clonality in common variable immunodeficiency. Sequencing input was equivalent genomic DNA from CVID and controls. Sequencing used immunoSEQ multiplex PCR; TCRdb keeps in-frame clones, though not all of them. The sample presents 35,000 to 45,000 clones, none singletons. Study-level findings and limits: Shared TCRbeta clones were fewer between CVID subjects than controls.

Germline CDR1 and CDR2: SGHTA and FQGNSA. The CDR3 has 13 amino acids. The clonotype originates from a person between 18 and 69 years old in good health. The chain employs TRBV7-2 and TRBJ1-1, with 8 bases lining up with TRBD1. Sequences were obtained from peripheral blood mononuclear cells. The CDR3 protein is CASSFGDRGTAFF. The part of the CDR3 DNA that was read is TGTGCCAGCAGCTTCGGTGACAGGGGTACC.